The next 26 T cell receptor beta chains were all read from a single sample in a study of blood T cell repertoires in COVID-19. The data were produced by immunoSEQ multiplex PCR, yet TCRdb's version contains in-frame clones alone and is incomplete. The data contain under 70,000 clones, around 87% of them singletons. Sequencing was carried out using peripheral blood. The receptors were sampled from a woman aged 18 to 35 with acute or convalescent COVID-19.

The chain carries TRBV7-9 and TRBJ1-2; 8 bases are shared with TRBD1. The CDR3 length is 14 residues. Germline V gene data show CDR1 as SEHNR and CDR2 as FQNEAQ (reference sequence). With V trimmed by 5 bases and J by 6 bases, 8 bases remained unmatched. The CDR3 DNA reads TGTGCCAGCAGCCCGATCGACAGGGGCGATGGCTACACCTTC. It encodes CASSPIDRGDGYTF. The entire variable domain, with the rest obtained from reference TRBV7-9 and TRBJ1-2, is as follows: DTGVSQNPRHKITKRGQNVTFRCDPISEHNRLYWYRQTLGQGPEFLTYFQNEAQLEKSRLLSDRFSAERPKGSFSTLEIQRTEQGDSAMYLCASSPIDRGDGYTFGSGTRLTVV.

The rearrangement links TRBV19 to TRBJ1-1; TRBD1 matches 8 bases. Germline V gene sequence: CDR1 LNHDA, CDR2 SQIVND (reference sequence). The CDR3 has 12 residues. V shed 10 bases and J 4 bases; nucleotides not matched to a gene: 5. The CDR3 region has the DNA TGTGCCACCCGACAGGGGAGCACTGAAGCTTTCTTT. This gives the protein CATRQGSTEAFF.

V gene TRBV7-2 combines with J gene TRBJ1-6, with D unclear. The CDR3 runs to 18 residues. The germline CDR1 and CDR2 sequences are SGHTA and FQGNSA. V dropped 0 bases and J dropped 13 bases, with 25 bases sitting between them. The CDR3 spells CASSLATASGIRWAPLHF. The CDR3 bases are TGTGCCAGCAGCTTAGCCACAGCATCTGGCATTAGATGGGCGCCCCTCCACTTT.

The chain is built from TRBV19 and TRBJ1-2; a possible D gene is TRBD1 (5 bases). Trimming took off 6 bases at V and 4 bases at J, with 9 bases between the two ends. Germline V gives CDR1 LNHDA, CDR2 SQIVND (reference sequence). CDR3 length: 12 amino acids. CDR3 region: CASRRGPYGYTF. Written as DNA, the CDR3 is TGTGCCAGTAGAAGGGGCCCCTATGGCTACACCTTC.

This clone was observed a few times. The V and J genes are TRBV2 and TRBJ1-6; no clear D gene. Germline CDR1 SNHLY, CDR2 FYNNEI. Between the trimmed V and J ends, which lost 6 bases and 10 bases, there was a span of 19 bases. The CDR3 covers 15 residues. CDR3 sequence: CASRKESLRGSPLHF. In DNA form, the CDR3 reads TGTGCCAGCAGAAAAGAGTCCTTAAGAGGGTCACCCCTCCACTTT.

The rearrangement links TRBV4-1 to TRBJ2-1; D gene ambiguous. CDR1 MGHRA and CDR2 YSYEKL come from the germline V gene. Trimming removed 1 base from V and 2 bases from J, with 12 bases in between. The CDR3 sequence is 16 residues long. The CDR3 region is CASSQASGGTYNEQFF. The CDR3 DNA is TGCGCCAGCAGCCAAGCCTCTGGCGGAACCTACAATGAGCAGTTCTTC.

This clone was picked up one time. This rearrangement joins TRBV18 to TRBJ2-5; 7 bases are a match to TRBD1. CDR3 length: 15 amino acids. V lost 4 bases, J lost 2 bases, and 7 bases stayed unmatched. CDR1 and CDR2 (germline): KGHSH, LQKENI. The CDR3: CASSRSRTGQETQYF. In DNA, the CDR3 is TGTGCCAGCTCACGTTCCCGGACAGGTCAAGAGACCCAGTACTTC.

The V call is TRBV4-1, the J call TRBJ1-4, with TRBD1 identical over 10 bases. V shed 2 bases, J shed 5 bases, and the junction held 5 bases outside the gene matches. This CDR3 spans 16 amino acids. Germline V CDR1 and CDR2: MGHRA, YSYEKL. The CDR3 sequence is CASSQQTGGRNEKLFF. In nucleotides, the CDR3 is TGCGCCAGCAGCCAACAGACAGGGGGCCGGAATGAAAAACTGTTTTTT.

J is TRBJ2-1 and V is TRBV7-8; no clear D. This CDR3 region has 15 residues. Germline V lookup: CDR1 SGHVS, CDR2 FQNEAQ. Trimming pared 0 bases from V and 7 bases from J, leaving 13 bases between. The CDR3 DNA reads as TGTGCCAGCAGCTTAGCGCCTGGTAGCTGGAATGAGCAGTTCTTC. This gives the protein CASSLAPGSWNEQFF.

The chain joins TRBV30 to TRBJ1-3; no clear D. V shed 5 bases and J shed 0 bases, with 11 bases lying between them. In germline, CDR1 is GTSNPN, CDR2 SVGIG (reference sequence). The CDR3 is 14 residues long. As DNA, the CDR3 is TGTGCCTGGGGCGCAGGCAACTCTGGAAACACCATATATTTT. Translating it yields CAWGAGNSGNTIYF.

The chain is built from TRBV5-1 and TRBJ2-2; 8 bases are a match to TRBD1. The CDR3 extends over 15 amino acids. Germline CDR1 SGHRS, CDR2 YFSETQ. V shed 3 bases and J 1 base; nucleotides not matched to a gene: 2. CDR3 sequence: CASSSGTGNTGELFF. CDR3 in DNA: TGCGCCAGCAGCTCCGGGACAGGGAACACCGGGGAGCTGTTTTTT.

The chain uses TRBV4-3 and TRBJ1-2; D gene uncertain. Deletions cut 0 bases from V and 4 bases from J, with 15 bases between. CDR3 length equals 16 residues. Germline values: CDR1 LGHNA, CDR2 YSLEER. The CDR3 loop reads CASSQDLGETSYGYTF. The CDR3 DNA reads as TGCGCCAGCAGCCAAGATCTAGGAGAAACCAGCTATGGCTACACCTTC.

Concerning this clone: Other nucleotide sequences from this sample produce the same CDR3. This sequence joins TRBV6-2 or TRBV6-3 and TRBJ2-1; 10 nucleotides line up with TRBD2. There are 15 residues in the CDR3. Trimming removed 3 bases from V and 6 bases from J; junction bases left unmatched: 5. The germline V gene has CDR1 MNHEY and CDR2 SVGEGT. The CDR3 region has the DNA TGTGCCAGCAGTTATCGGACTAGCGGACTCAATGAGCAGTTCTTC. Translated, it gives CASSYRTSGLNEQFF.

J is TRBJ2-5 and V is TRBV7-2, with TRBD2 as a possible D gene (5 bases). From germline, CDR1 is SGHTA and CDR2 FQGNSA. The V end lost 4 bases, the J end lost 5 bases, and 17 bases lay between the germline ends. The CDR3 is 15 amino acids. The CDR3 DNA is TGTGCCAGCAGCTCCAGACCTACGACGGGGGAGACCCAGTACTTC. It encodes CASSSRPTTGETQYF.

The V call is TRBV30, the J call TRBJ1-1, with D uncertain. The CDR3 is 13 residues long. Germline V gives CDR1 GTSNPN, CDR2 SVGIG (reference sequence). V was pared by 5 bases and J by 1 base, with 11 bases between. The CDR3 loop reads CAWDVAANTEAFF. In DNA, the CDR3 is TGTGCCTGGGACGTAGCGGCGAACACTGAAGCTTTCTTT.

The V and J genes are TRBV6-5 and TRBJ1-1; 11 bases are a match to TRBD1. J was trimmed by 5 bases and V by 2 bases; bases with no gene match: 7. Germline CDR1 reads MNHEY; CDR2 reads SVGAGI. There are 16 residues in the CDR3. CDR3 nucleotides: TGTGCCAGCAGTTACGGTTTTGGGACAGGGGGGACTGAAGCTTTCTTT. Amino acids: CASSYGFGTGGTEAFF.

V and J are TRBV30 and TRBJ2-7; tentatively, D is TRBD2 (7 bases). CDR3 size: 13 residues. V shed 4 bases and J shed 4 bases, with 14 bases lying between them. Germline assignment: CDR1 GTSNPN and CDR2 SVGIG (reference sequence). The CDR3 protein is CAWTRGAEYEQYF. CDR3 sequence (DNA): TGTGCCTGGACACGGGGGGCCGAATACGAGCAGTACTTC.

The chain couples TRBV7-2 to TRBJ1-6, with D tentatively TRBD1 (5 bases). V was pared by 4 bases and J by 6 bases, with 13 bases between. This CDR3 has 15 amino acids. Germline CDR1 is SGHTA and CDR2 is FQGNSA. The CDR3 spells CASSSRGGVNSPLHF. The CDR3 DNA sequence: TGTGCCAGCAGCTCGAGAGGAGGGGTTAATTCACCCCTCCACTTT.

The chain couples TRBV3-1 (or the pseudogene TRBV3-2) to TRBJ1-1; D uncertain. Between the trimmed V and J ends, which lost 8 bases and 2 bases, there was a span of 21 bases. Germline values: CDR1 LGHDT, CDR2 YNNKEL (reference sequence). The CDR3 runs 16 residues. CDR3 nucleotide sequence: TGTGCCAGCGCAGTGTGGGAGACAAAACTTAACACTGAAGCTTTCTTT. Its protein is CASAVWETKLNTEAFF.

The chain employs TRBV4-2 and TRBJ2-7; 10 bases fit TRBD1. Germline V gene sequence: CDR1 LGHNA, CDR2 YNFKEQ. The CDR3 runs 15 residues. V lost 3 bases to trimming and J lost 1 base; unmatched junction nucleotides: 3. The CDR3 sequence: CASSHGTGDSYEQYF. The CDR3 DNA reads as TGTGCCAGCAGCCACGGGACAGGGGATTCCTACGAGCAGTACTTC.

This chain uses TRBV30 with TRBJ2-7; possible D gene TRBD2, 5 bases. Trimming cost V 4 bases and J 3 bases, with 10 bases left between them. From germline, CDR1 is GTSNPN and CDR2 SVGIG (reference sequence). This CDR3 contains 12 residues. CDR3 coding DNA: TGTGCCTGGAAGAGGGATCGCTACGAGCAGTACTTC. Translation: CAWKRDRYEQYF.

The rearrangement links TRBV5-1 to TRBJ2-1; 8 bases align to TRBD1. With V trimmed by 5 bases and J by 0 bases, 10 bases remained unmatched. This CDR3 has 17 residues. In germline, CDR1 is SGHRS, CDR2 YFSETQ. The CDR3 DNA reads TGCGCCAGCAGGCAAGGACAGGGCCGAAGCTCCTACAATGAGCAGTTCTTC. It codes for CASRQGQGRSSYNEQFF.

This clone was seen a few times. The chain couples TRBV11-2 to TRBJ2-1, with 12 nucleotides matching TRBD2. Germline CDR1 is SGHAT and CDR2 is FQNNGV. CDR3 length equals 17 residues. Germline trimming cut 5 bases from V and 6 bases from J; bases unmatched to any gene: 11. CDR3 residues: CASSQPLAGGRGNEQFF. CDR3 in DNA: TGTGCCAGCAGCCAGCCACTAGCGGGGGGCAGGGGCAATGAGCAGTTCTTC.

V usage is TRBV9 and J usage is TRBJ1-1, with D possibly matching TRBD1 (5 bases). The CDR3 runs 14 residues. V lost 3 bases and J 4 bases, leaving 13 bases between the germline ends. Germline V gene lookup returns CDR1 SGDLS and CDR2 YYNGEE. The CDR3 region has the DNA TGTGCCAGCAGCGCCAACGGCGGGGCCACTGAAGCTTTCTTT. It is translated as CASSANGGATEAFF. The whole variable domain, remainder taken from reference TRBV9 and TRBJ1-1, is DSGVTQTPKHLITATGQRVTLRCSPRSGDLSVYWYQQSLDQGLQFLIQYYNGEERAKGNILERFSAQQFPDLHSELNLSSLELGDSALYFCASSANGGATEAFFGQGTRLTVV.

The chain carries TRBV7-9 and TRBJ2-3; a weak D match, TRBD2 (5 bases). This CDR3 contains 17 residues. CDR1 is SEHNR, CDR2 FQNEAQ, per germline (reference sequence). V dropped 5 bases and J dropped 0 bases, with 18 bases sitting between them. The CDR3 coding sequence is TGTGCCAGCAGCCAACGAGCGGCGGTACTTAGCACAGATACGCAGTATTTT. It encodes CASSQRAAVLSTDTQYF.

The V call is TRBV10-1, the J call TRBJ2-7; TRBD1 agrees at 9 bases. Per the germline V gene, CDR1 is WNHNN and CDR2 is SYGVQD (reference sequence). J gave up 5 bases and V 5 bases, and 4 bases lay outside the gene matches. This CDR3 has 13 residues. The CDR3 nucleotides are TGCGCCAGCAGTTGGACAGGGGACCACGAGCAGTACTTC. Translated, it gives CASSWTGDHEQYF.